The clone carrying this TCR beta chain turned up a few times. The data were taken from a study of beta chain features in type 1 diabetes. Study overall: The number of sorted cells examined across all samples was roughly 100,000,000.

With 4 bases clipped from V and 2 bases from J, the junction kept 5 bases outside the gene matches. In germline, CDR1 is SGHTA, CDR2 FQGNSA. The CDR3 totals 14 residues. Every bit of the isolated RNA underwent reverse transcription, so sequencing read expressed TCRB transcripts. Assay used: immunoSEQ multiplex PCR; TCRdb lists only in-frame clones, some missing. The table has under 900,000 clones, about a sixth seen once. Sequenced input: naive CD4+ T cells from blood. The clonotype was recovered from a woman under 30 in good health. The genes are TRBV7-2 and TRBJ2-7; 7 positions agree with TRBD2. The CDR3 sequence is CASSSERGAYEQYF. The DNA of the CDR3 is TGTGCCAGCAGCTCGGAACGGGGGGCCTACGAGCAGTACTTC.